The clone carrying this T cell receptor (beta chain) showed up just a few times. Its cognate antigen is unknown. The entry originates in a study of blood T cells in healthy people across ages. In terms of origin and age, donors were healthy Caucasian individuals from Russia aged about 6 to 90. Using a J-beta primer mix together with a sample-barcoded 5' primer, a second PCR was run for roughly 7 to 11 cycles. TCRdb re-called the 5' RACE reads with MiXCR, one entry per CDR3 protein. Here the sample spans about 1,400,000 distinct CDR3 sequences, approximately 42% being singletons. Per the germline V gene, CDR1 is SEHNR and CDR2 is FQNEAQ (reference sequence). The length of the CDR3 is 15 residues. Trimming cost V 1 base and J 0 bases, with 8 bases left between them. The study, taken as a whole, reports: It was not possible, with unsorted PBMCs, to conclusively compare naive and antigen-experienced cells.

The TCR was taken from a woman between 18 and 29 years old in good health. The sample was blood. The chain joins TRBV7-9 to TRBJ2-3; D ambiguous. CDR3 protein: CASSLGATSTDTQYF. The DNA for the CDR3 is TGTGCCAGCAGCTTAGGGGCCACTAGCACAGATACGCAGTATTTT.